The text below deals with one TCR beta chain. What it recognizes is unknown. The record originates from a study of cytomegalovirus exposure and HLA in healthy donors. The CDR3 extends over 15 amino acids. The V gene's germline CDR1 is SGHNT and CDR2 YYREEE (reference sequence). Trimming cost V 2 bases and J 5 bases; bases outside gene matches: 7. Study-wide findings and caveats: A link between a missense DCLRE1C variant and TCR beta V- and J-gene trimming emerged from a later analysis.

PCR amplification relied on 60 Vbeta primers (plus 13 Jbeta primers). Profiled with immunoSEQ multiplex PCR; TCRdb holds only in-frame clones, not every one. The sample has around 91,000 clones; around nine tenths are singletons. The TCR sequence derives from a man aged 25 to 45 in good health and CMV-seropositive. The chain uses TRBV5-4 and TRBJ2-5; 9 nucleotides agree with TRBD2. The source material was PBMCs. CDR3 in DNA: TGTGCCAGCAGCTTAGTAGCGGGAGACTTTGAGACCCAGTACTTC. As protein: CASSLVAGDFETQYF.